The 23 T cell receptor beta chains given below trace back to one sample, sequenced in a study of a mutant IDH1 vaccine in newly diagnosed glioma. As to time point: week 23, last vaccination. Vaccination comprised doses that each held 300 ug of mutant IDH1 20-mer peptide, plus topical imiquimod. Their antigens are not known. The assay was immunoSEQ multiplex PCR, and TCRdb's table has in-frame clones only and misses some. Altogether about 86,000 clones are present, approximately 85% being singletons, with the ten largest covering roughly 2.2%. The sequences come from PBMCs, collected from a glioma patient whose treatment included an IDH1 peptide vaccine. The receptor set was obtained from a man aged 25 to 40 with glioma. Some clones in this sample may be carry-over from other donors' samples.

V usage is TRBV4-3 and J usage is TRBJ2-1; 8 bases are shared with TRBD2. The CDR3 runs 15 residues. The ends lost 1 base at V and 7 bases at J; junction bases unmatched: 6. Germline V gene lookup returns CDR1 LGHNA and CDR2 YSLEER. The CDR3 coding sequence is TGCGCCAGCAGCCAAGTTGACGGGGGGGAAAATGAGCAGTTCTTC. Encoded protein: CASSQVDGGENEQFF.

The chain links TRBV4-1 to TRBJ2-1; D remains unclear. CDR1 and CDR2 (germline): MGHRA, YSYEKL. Trimming removed 1 base from V and 9 bases from J, with 13 bases in between. CDR3 length equals 14 residues. The CDR3 reads CASSQAAVTIEQFF. Here the CDR3 DNA reads TGCGCCAGCAGCCAAGCGGCAGTCACCATTGAGCAGTTCTTC.

The CDR3 DNA sequence: TGTGCCAGCAGTGCGGGGACTAGTGGGGGAAGGGGAGAGACCCAGTACTTC. Amino acid sequence: CASSAGTSGGRGETQYF. The genes are TRBV2 and TRBJ2-5; 8 bases match TRBD2. V shed 4 bases and J 4 bases; nucleotides not matched to a gene: 14. CDR1 and CDR2 from the germline V gene are SNHLY and FYNNEI. CDR3 size: 17 residues.

The CDR3 sequence: CASNRVIDEQFF. CDR3 DNA: TGTGCCAGCAATCGGGTCATCGATGAGCAGTTCTTC. The chain employs TRBV9 and TRBJ2-1, with D unresolved. Germline V gives CDR1 SGDLS, CDR2 YYNGEE. The CDR3 loop spans 12 amino acids. The V end was cut by 6 bases, the J end by 8 bases, with 12 bases between.

The chain links TRBV5-6 to TRBJ2-1; 7 bases align to TRBD1. From germline, CDR1 is SGHDT and CDR2 YYEEEE. The V gene end was trimmed by 2 bases and the J gene end by 5 bases; junction bases not matched to a gene: 10. The CDR3 spans 16 residues. DNA for the CDR3: TGTGCCAGCAGCTTCTCTGTAGGACAGGCGCACAATGAGCAGTTCTTC. Amino acid sequence: CASSFSVGQAHNEQFF.

The gene calls are TRBV29-1 and TRBJ1-2, with 7 nucleotides matching TRBD1. Germline assignment: CDR1 SQVTM and CDR2 ANQGSEA. J gave up 7 bases and V 6 bases, and 8 bases lay outside the gene matches. This CDR3 has 12 amino acids. This CDR3 is CSVRQGSGGYTF. The CDR3 nucleotides are TGCAGCGTACGACAGGGCAGCGGTGGCTACACCTTC. Full variable domain (outside the CDR3, taken from reference TRBV29-1 and TRBJ1-2): SAVISQKPSRDICQRGTSLTIQCQVDSQVTMMFWYRQQPGQSLTLIATANQGSEATYESGFVIDKFPISRPNLTFSTLTVSNMSPEDSSIYLCSVRQGSGGYTFGSGTRLTVV.

The chain couples TRBV11-2 to TRBJ2-7; D remains ambiguous. The CDR3 sequence is 15 residues long. Between the trimmed V and J ends, which lost 2 bases and 2 bases, there was a span of 13 bases. CDR1 and CDR2 from the germline V gene are SGHAT and FQNNGV. This CDR3 reads CASSLRSWLTYEQYF. Here the CDR3 DNA reads TGTGCCAGCAGCTTACGATCCTGGCTGACCTACGAGCAGTACTTC. Drawing the rest from reference TRBV11-2 and TRBJ2-7, the complete variable domain is EAGVAQSPRYKIIEKRQSVAFWCNPISGHATLYWYQQILGQGPKLLIQFQNNGVVDDSQLPKDRFSAERLKGVDSTLKIQPAKLEDSAVYLCASSLRSWLTYEQYFGPGTRLTVT.

The rearrangement links TRBV19 to TRBJ2-1; 10 nucleotides match TRBD2. The CDR3 covers 16 residues. The V segment lost 5 bases and the J segment 4 bases; nucleotides outside the gene matches: 8. The germline CDR1 and CDR2 sequences are LNHDA and SQIVND (reference sequence). The CDR3 here is CASSLRLAGPYNEQFF. In DNA form, the CDR3 reads TGTGCCAGTAGTCTAAGACTAGCGGGCCCGTACAATGAGCAGTTCTTC.

The chain joins TRBV2 to TRBJ2-3, with no clear D. CDR3 length: 13 residues. Germline CDR1 SNHLY, CDR2 FYNNEI. The V gene lost 11 bases and the J gene lost 1 base, with 13 bases spanning the gap. The CDR3 region is CAGQKEGTDTQYF. The CDR3 DNA is TGTGCCGGTCAAAAAGAGGGCACAGATACGCAGTATTTT.

The chain uses TRBV6-1 and TRBJ2-5, with 13 bases identical to TRBD2. Germline CDR1 reads MNHNS; CDR2 reads SASEGT. After removal of 8 bases from V and 2 bases from J, the junction contained 5 bases not matched to a gene. CDR3 length equals 15 residues. The CDR3 region is CASLQGLAGQETQYF. CDR3 nucleotides: TGTGCCAGCCTCCAGGGACTAGCGGGGCAAGAGACCCAGTACTTC.

This chain connects TRBV6-1 to TRBJ1-3, with D possibly being TRBD1 (5 bases). V lost 3 bases and J lost 0, with 9 bases in between. This CDR3 spans 15 amino acids. Germline-derived CDR1 and CDR2 are MNHNS and SASEGT. CDR3 bases: TGTGCCAGCAGTGATGCAAGGGGCTCTGGAAACACCATATATTTT. It is translated as CASSDARGSGNTIYF.

The gene calls are TRBV27 and TRBJ1-6; D is possibly TRBD1 (5 bases). The CDR3 spans 14 residues. V lost 6 bases, J lost 7 bases, and 13 bases lay in between. Looked up from germline, CDR1 is MNHEY and CDR2 is SMNVEV (reference sequence). CDR3 DNA sequence: TGTGCCAGCAGACCGACAGCCAACAATTCACCCCTCCACTTT. It specifies CASRPTANNSPLHF.

The CDR3: CASIKGRDRRWTDTQYF. DNA for the CDR3: TGTGCCAGCATCAAGGGGCGGGACAGGAGGTGGACAGATACGCAGTATTTT. This chain links TRBV25-1 with TRBJ2-3, with 8 bases aligning to TRBD1. CDR1 and CDR2 from the germline V gene are MGHDK and SYGVNS. V was pared by 7 bases and J by 3 bases, with 15 bases of the junction left unmatched. The CDR3 has 17 amino acids.

The chain couples TRBV30 to TRBJ1-1, with D perhaps matching TRBD1 (5 bases). Germline-derived CDR1 and CDR2 are GTSNPN and SVGIG (reference sequence). V lost 2 bases, J lost 3 bases, and 13 bases lay in between. This CDR3 comprises 14 residues. CDR3 DNA: TGTGCCTGGAGTCCCTATGACAGAGACACTGAAGCTTTCTTT. This gives the protein CAWSPYDRDTEAFF.

With regard to this clone: Distinct nucleotide sequences in the sample also encode this CDR3. The chain joins TRBV19 to TRBJ1-5; unclear D gene. CDR1 and CDR2 from the germline V gene are LNHDA and SQIVND (reference sequence). The V end lost 3 bases, the J end lost 7 bases, and 13 bases lay between the germline ends. This CDR3 is built from 14 residues. The CDR3 protein is CASSIEWARQPQHF. In DNA, the CDR3 is TGTGCCAGTAGTATTGAGTGGGCGAGGCAGCCCCAGCATTTT.

The chain has TRBV21-1 and TRBJ2-3; the D call TRBD2 from the table was never checked on the DNA. TRBV21-1 is labeled a pseudogene. The CDR3 totals 20 residues. The CDR3 region is CASSFQRGTSQSDCRDTQYF. CDR3 DNA: TGTGCCAGCAGCTTCCAAAGAGGGACTAGCCAATCCGATTGCAGGGATACGCAGTATTTT.

The V and J genes are TRBV30 and TRBJ2-5, with D perhaps matching TRBD2 (6 bases). The CDR3 is 13 residues long. CDR1 GTSNPN and CDR2 SVGIG come from the germline V gene (reference sequence). V dropped 7 bases and J dropped 6 bases, with 18 bases sitting between them. For the CDR3, the DNA is TGTGCCTTGGGACCAGGAGCGGGCAAGACCCAGTACTTC. Protein: CALGPGAGKTQYF.

The chain recombines TRBV7-9 with TRBJ2-7; a possible D gene is TRBD2 (6 bases). There are 16 residues in the CDR3. Trimming pared 5 bases from V and 6 bases from J, leaving 23 bases between. Germline V CDR1 and CDR2: SEHNR, FQNEAQ (reference sequence). CDR3 amino acids: CASSPTAVAGTGEQYF. CDR3 bases: TGTGCCAGCAGCCCCACGGCTGTTGCGGGAACGGGCGAGCAGTACTTC.

J is TRBJ1-2 and V is TRBV7-2, with 8 bases identical to TRBD1. Germline V lookup: CDR1 SGHTA, CDR2 FQGNSA. The CDR3 has 16 amino acids. Trimming at V came to 1 base and at J to 3 bases, leaving 7 bases not matched to a gene. CDR3 amino acids: CASSLVGTGTYYGYTF. CDR3 sequence (DNA): TGTGCCAGCAGCTTAGTGGGGACAGGTACTTACTATGGCTACACCTTC.

The rearrangement uses TRBV15 and TRBJ2-7; tentatively, D is TRBD1 (6 bases). The germline V gene encodes CDR1 LNHNV and CDR2 YYDKDF (reference sequence). Trimming pared 2 bases from V and 2 bases from J, leaving 16 bases between. This CDR3 contains 16 residues. The CDR3, as DNA: TGTGCCACCAGCAGAACCGGGGACATAGATCCCTACGAGCAGTACTTC. Amino acids: CATSRTGDIDPYEQYF.

The chain combines TRBV7-2 with TRBJ2-7; 7 nucleotides agree with TRBD2. From germline, CDR1 is SGHTA and CDR2 FQGNSA. With 5 bases clipped from V and 5 bases from J, the junction kept 12 bases outside the gene matches. The CDR3 extends over 15 amino acids. The CDR3 spells CASSPGRAFLDEQYF. For the CDR3, the DNA is TGTGCCAGCAGCCCGGGGAGGGCCTTCTTGGACGAGCAGTACTTC.

This clone was counted between two and nine times. The chain links TRBV5-1 to TRBJ1-1, with D unresolved. The CDR3 consists of 16 residues. Germline V gene lookup returns CDR1 SGHRS and CDR2 YFSETQ. Trimming removed 0 bases from V and 3 bases from J, with 15 bases in between. The CDR3 sequence: CASSLDPLLADTEAFF. In DNA, the CDR3 is TGCGCCAGCAGCTTGGACCCCTTACTGGCGGACACTGAAGCTTTCTTT.

This clone was observed a few times. This chain connects TRBV9 to TRBJ2-2; 8 nucleotides match TRBD2. V gave up 3 bases and J gave up 4 bases; unmatched junction bases: 5. This CDR3 spans 15 amino acids. The germline CDR1 and CDR2 sequences are SGDLS and YYNGEE. CDR3 sequence reads: CASSERERSTGELFF. In DNA form, the CDR3 reads TGTGCCAGCAGCGAGCGGGAGCGGAGCACCGGGGAGCTGTTTTTT.